What follows are 20 T cell receptor beta chains derived from one specimen sequenced in a study of T cell responses to AZD1222 COVID-19 vaccine. Clones were sequenced by immunoSEQ multiplex PCR, and TCRdb holds only the in-frame ones, with some missing. This sample yields around 81,000 clones, of which less than 95% are seen a single time; around 8% belongs to the top ten. Sequenced here: peripheral blood, sampled 28 days after the second AZD1222 dose. These receptors were obtained from an adult who received the AZD1222 COVID-19 vaccine.

The chain carries TRBV19 and TRBJ2-7; D possibly matches TRBD1 or TRBD2 (5 bases each). From germline, CDR1 is LNHDA and CDR2 SQIVND (reference sequence). Trimming cost V 8 bases and J 7 bases, with 18 bases left between them. The CDR3 sequence is 13 residues long. This CDR3 is CASSGIGGREQYF. CDR3 nucleotide sequence: TGTGCCAGTTCCGGGATTGGGGGACGGGAGCAGTACTTC.

V usage is TRBV18 and J usage is TRBJ2-2; tentatively, D is TRBD1 (6 bases). The germline gives CDR1 KGHSH, CDR2 LQKENI. V shed 3 bases and J shed 1 base, with 9 bases lying between them. The CDR3 consists of 15 residues. The DNA for the CDR3 is TGTGCCAGCTCACCCGGACAGCAGAACACCGGGGAGCTGTTTTTT. Protein: CASSPGQQNTGELFF. The variable domain in full, completed from reference TRBV18 and TRBJ2-2, reads NAGVMQNPRHLVRRRGQEARLRCSPMKGHSHVYWYRQLPEEGLKFMVYLQKENIIDESGMPKERFSAEFPKEGPSILRIQQVVRGDSAAYFCASSPGQQNTGELFFGEGSRLTVL.

V and J are TRBV3-1 (or the pseudogene TRBV3-2) and TRBJ1-3, with a weak D call TRBD1 (6 bases). CDR1 and CDR2 (germline): LGHDT, YNNKEL (reference sequence). The CDR3 spans 15 residues. V gave up 0 bases and J gave up 1 base, with 7 bases separating them. DNA for the CDR3: TGTGCCAGCAGCCAAGACCAGGGGTCTGGAAACACCATATATTTT. Encoded protein: CASSQDQGSGNTIYF.

The chain has TRBV7-2 and TRBJ2-5; 15 bases are shared with TRBD2. The CDR3 loop spans 18 amino acids. The V gene's germline CDR1 is SGHTA and CDR2 FQGNSA. V was pared by 7 bases and J by 5 bases, with 14 bases of the junction left unmatched. CDR3 DNA: TGTGCCAGCACAGGAAGAGGACTAGCGGGAGGGCCGGGGGAGACCCAGTACTTC. Its translation is CASTGRGLAGGPGETQYF.

This chain connects TRBV11-1 to TRBJ2-5, with D perhaps matching TRBD2 (5 bases). CDR1 and CDR2 (germline): SGHAT, FQDESV (reference sequence). Between the trimmed V and J ends, which lost 8 bases and 5 bases, there was a span of 12 bases. The CDR3 covers 12 residues. The CDR3 protein is CASSLRRETQYF. The CDR3 DNA follows: TGTGCCAGCTCACTTCGGAGGGAGACCCAGTACTTC. The variable domain in full, with the rest retrieved from reference TRBV11-1 and TRBJ2-5, is EAEVAQSPRYKITEKSQAVAFWCDPISGHATLYWYRQILGQGPELLVQFQDESVVDDSQLPKDRFSAERLKGVDSTLKIQPAELGDSAMYLCASSLRRETQYFGPGTRLLVL.

V is TRBV3-1 (or the pseudogene TRBV3-2) and J is TRBJ2-5; D gene ambiguous. V lost 4 bases and J lost 5, with 11 bases in between. This CDR3 region has 13 residues. Looked up from germline, CDR1 is LGHDT and CDR2 is YNNKEL (reference sequence). The CDR3 sequence is CASSLSQWETQYF. The DNA of the CDR3 is TGTGCCAGCAGCCTCTCCCAGTGGGAGACCCAGTACTTC.

The rearrangement uses TRBV6-5 and TRBJ2-3, with 10 bases aligning to TRBD2. V was clipped by 2 bases and J by 4 bases; unmatched bases: 3. This CDR3 region has 15 residues. Per germline, CDR1 MNHEY and CDR2 SVGAGI. Here the CDR3 reads CASSYGAGGADTQYF. CDR3 bases: TGTGCCAGCAGTTACGGAGCGGGGGGGGCAGATACGCAGTATTTT.

The chain recombines TRBV9 with TRBJ1-1; TRBD1 agrees at 7 bases. Germline CDR1 is SGDLS and CDR2 is YYNGEE. V lost 4 bases, J lost 9 bases, and 9 bases stayed unmatched. The CDR3 length is 13 residues. The CDR3 sequence is CASSPLGGQKAFF. The CDR3 DNA is TGTGCCAGCAGCCCCCTGGGGGGACAGAAAGCTTTCTTT.

The J gene is TRBJ2-3, the V gene TRBV9, with D possibly being TRBD1 or TRBD2 (5 bases each). The CDR3 spans 15 residues. Germline CDR1 reads SGDLS; CDR2 reads YYNGEE. The ends were cut back, 1 base at V and 1 base at J, with 10 bases in the middle. CDR3 sequence: CASSVWGWGTDTQYF. CDR3 bases: TGTGCCAGCAGCGTATGGGGGTGGGGCACAGATACGCAGTATTTT.

This chain connects TRBV3-1 (or the pseudogene TRBV3-2) to TRBJ2-5; D gene ambiguous. Germline CDR1 LGHDT, CDR2 YNNKEL (reference sequence). The CDR3 loop spans 13 amino acids. The V end lost 3 bases, the J end lost 5 bases, and 10 bases lay between the germline ends. CDR3 region: CASSHLGRETQYF. The CDR3 coding sequence is TGTGCCAGCAGCCACCTGGGCCGGGAGACCCAGTACTTC.

In DNA form, the CDR3 reads TGTGCCAGCAGCTTAGACAGGGGACTAGCGGTCCCCTACGAGCAGTACTTC. This sequence encodes CASSLDRGLAVPYEQYF. J is TRBJ2-7 and V is TRBV7-9; TRBD2 agrees at 11 bases. J was trimmed by 2 bases and V by 1 base; bases with no gene match: 7. The CDR3 covers 17 residues. CDR1 and CDR2 (germline): SEHNR, FQNEAQ (reference sequence).

The chain combines TRBV7-8 with TRBJ2-5; TRBD1 matches at 7 bases. CDR1 is SGHVS and CDR2 is FQNEAQ in the germline V gene. The CDR3 spans 15 residues. Trimming removed 2 bases from V and 2 bases from J; junction bases left unmatched: 5. As DNA, the CDR3 is TGTGCCAGCAGCTTAAGGACAGGCGGTCAAGAGACCCAGTACTTC. It translates to CASSLRTGGQETQYF. The variable domain in full, with the rest retrieved from reference TRBV7-8 and TRBJ2-5, is GAGVSQSPRYKVAKRGQDVALRCDPISGHVSLFWYQQALGQGPEFLTYFQNEAQLDKSGLPSDRFFAERPEGSVSTLKIQRTQQEDSAVYLCASSLRTGGQETQYFGPGTRLLVL.

The chain is built from TRBV2 and TRBJ2-5; D is possibly TRBD1 (5 bases). V lost 4 bases, J lost 3 bases, and 9 bases lay in between. This CDR3 has 13 amino acids. Germline lookup yields CDR1 SNHLY and CDR2 FYNNEI. CDR3 coding DNA: TGTGCCAGCAGTGTGGGCAGGGAAGAGACCCAGTACTTC. It is translated as CASSVGREETQYF.

The chain employs TRBV4-3 and TRBJ2-7, with 10 positions matching TRBD2. The CDR3 is 16 amino acids. Trimming cost V 0 bases and J 3 bases; bases outside gene matches: 5. Per germline, CDR1 LGHNA and CDR2 YSLEER. The CDR3 coding sequence is TGCGCCAGCAGCCAAGAATCAGCGGGAGGGGACTACGAGCAGTACTTC. Protein product: CASSQESAGGDYEQYF.

This sequence joins TRBV28 and TRBJ1-1, with D maybe TRBD1 (6 bases). This CDR3 contains 14 residues. V lost 5 bases and J lost 7, with 17 bases in between. Germline V lookup: CDR1 MDHEN, CDR2 SYDVKM. The CDR3: CASSPHTKGGEAFF. The CDR3 DNA sequence: TGTGCCAGCAGTCCCCATACCAAGGGGGGTGAAGCTTTCTTT.

V usage is TRBV6-5 and J usage is TRBJ2-7; tentative D call: TRBD2 (6 bases). The CDR3 consists of 14 residues. Trimming cost V 10 bases and J 7 bases, with 23 bases left between them. The germline CDR1 and CDR2 sequences are MNHEY and SVGAGI. CDR3 coding DNA: TGTGCCACCTACCCGTTGAACGGCGGGGATGAGCAGTACTTC. Amino acid sequence: CATYPLNGGDEQYF.

This clone was seen only a few times. This chain connects TRBV28 to TRBJ2-1; D is ambiguous. The CDR3 contains 12 residues. Trimming pared 7 bases from V and 9 bases from J, leaving 13 bases between. CDR1 MDHEN and CDR2 SYDVKM come from the germline V gene. This CDR3 reads CASTFPGAEQFF. DNA for the CDR3: TGTGCCAGCACCTTTCCAGGCGCTGAGCAGTTCTTC.

The chain has TRBV30 and TRBJ2-3; D unclear. Germline V lookup: CDR1 GTSNPN, CDR2 SVGIG (reference sequence). Trimming pared 1 base from V and 4 bases from J, leaving 9 bases between. This CDR3 has 13 residues. The CDR3: CAWSAGYADTQYF. The DNA for the CDR3 is TGTGCCTGGAGTGCTGGATATGCAGATACGCAGTATTTT.

The CDR3 loop reads CASSLWSSDTSYEQYF. Written as DNA, the CDR3 is TGTGCCAGCAGTTTATGGTCTTCGGACACCTCCTACGAGCAGTACTTC. The chain recombines TRBV27 with TRBJ2-7, with D tentatively TRBD1 (5 bases). The V and J ends lost 1 base and 0 bases respectively, with 13 bases between them. In germline, CDR1 is MNHEY, CDR2 SMNVEV (reference sequence). This CDR3 is 16 amino acids long.

V is TRBV20-1 and J is TRBJ1-1; D remains unclear. Germline lookup yields CDR1 DFQATT and CDR2 SNEGSKA (reference sequence). The CDR3 is 11 residues long. V lost 6 bases to trimming and J lost 0 bases, with 5 bases between them. For the CDR3, the DNA is TGCAGTGCAGGGATGAACACTGAAGCTTTCTTT. It codes for CSAGMNTEAFF.